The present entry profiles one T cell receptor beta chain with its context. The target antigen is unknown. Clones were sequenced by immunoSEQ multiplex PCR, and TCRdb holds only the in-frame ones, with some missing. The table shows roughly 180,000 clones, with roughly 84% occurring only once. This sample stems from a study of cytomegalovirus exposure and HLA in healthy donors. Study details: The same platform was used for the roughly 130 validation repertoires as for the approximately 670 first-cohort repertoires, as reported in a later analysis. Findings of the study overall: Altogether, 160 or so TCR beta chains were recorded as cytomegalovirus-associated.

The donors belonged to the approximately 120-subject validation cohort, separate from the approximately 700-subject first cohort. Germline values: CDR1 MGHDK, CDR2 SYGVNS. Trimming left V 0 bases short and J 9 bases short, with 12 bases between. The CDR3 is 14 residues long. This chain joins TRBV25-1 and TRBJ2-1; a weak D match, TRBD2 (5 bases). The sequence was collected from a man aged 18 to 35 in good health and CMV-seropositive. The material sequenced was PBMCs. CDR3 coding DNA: TGTGCCAGCAGTGAATACGGTGGGAGCTTTGAGCAGTTCTTC. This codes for CASSEYGGSFEQFF.